This is a list of T cell receptor beta chains from one sample in a study of blood T cell repertoires in COVID-19. Sequenced by immunoSEQ multiplex PCR; TCRdb stores in-frame clones only, minus some. The table shows over 200,000 clones, with approximately 84% occurring only once. The sample comprised peripheral blood. The receptors derive from a man aged 35-49 years with active or convalescent COVID-19. Both conserved end residues are part of each CDR3. A D gene is named only where the DNA matches it firmly. Not every row has a clone size; where given, it reads once, few, many or a size class.

>TRBJ2-1|TRBV6-2/TRBV6-3|-|TRBD1
CASSYVPPGTGGNEQFF
TGTGCCAGCAGTTACGTCCCTCCCGGGACAGGGGGTAATGAGCAGTTCTTC
>TRBJ1-1|TRBV10-3|-|-
CAISESAGVNTEAFF
TGTGCCATCAGTGAGTCGGCAGGGGTGAACACTGAAGCTTTCTTT
>TRBJ2-3|TRBV7-2|-|TRBD2
CASSLIGRVTDTQYF
TGTGCCAGCAGCTTAATCGGGAGGGTCACAGATACGCAGTATTTT
>TRBJ2-1|TRBV12-5|-|TRBD1
CASGSGQGYNEQFF
TGTGCTAGTGGTTCGGGACAGGGGTACAATGAGCAGTTCTTC
>TRBJ1-5|TRBV15|once|-
CATSRDYDAGEQPQHF
TGTGCCACCAGCAGAGACTACGACGCCGGAGAGCAGCCCCAGCATTTT
>TRBJ1-1|TRBV5-8|-|TRBD1
CASSFTGDGTEAFF
TGTGCCAGCAGCTTTACAGGGGATGGCACTGAAGCTTTCTTT
>TRBJ2-1|TRBV2|-|TRBD1
CARTVYAGQGLNEQFF
TGTGCCAGGACCGTCTATGCGGGACAGGGTCTCAATGAGCAGTTCTTC
>TRBJ2-7|TRBV28|-|TRBD1
CASSRGDRPYEQYF
TGTGCCAGCAGTCGTGGGGACAGGCCCTACGAGCAGTACTTC
>TRBJ1-2|TRBV6-6|once|TRBD1
CASSYPTGVRGYTF
TGTGCCAGCAGTTACCCAACAGGGGTCCGTGGCTACACCTTC
>TRBJ2-7|TRBV27|once|TRBD1
CASRGTDSSYEQYF
TGTGCCAGCAGGGGGACAGATAGCTCCTACGAGCAGTACTTC
>TRBJ1-3|TRBV6-6|-|-
CASSLSLGTTGNTIYF
TGTGCCAGCAGTTTATCCCTCGGGACAACTGGAAACACCATATATTTT
>TRBJ2-7|TRBV5-1|once|TRBD2
CASSLDLAGEAEQYF
TGCGCCAGCAGCTTGGATCTAGCGGGAGAAGCCGAGCAGTACTTC
>TRBJ1-6|TRBV6-1|many|-
CASSEGSGVSPLHF
TGTGCCAGCAGTGAAGGTTCAGGGGTTTCACCCCTCCACTTT
>TRBJ1-2|TRBV30|few|-
CAWRTGRSGGGYTF
TGTGCCTGGAGAACAGGGAGATCGGGTGGCGGCTACACCTTC
>TRBJ2-5|TRBV5-8|-|TRBD2
CASSLGGGSQGTQYF
TGTGCCAGCAGCTTGGGCGGGGGGTCCCAAGGGACCCAGTACTTC
>TRBJ1-5|TRBV6-5|-|TRBD1
CASTRDSDNQPQHF
TGTGCCAGCACCCGGGACAGCGACAATCAGCCCCAGCATTTT
>TRBJ2-1|TRBV19|-|TRBD2
CASQPGLVGSYNEQFF
TGTGCCAGTCAGCCGGGACTAGTAGGTTCCTACAATGAGCAGTTCTTC
>TRBJ1-5|TRBV28|few|-
CASRMGGTNQPQHF
TGTGCCAGCAGGATGGGGGGGACAAATCAGCCCCAGCATTTT
>TRBJ1-3|TRBV5-3|-|-
CARIRGSTSGNTIYF
TGTGCCAGAATTAGGGGGTCGACCTCTGGAAACACCATATATTTT
>TRBJ2-2|TRBV28|many|-
CASKGQGSFAGELFF
TGTGCCAGCAAGGGGCAGGGTAGTTTCGCCGGGGAGCTGTTTTTT
>TRBJ2-1|TRBV12-3/TRBV12-4|-|-
CASSRDTSQEQFF
TGTGCCAGCAGCCGTGACACGTCGCAAGAGCAGTTCTTC
>TRBJ2-7|TRBV5-1|-|TRBD1
CASSLAGGDFEQYF
TGCGCCAGCAGCTTGGCAGGGGGCGATTTCGAGCAGTACTTC
>TRBJ2-1|TRBV19|-|TRBD2
CASRSSGSSYNEQFF
TGTGCCAGTAGGAGTAGCGGGAGCTCCTACAATGAGCAGTTCTTC